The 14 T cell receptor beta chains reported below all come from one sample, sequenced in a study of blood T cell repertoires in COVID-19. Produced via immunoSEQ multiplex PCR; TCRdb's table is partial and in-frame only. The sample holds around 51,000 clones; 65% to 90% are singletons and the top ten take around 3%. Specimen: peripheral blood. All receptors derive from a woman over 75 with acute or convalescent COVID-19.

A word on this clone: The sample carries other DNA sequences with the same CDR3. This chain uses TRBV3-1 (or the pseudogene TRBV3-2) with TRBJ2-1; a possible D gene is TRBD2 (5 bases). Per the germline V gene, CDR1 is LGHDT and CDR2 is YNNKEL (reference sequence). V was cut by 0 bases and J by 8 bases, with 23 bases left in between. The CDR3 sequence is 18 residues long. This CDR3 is CASSQEVLERPTVDEQFF. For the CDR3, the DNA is TGTGCCAGCAGCCAAGAGGTACTCGAGCGGCCGACTGTGGATGAGCAGTTCTTC.

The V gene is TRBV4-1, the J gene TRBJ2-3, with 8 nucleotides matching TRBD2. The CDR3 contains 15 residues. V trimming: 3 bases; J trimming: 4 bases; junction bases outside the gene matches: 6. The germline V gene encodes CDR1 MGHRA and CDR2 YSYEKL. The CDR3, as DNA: TGCGCCAGCAGCCAGGCGGGACTAGTAGCAGATACGCAGTATTTT. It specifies CASSQAGLVADTQYF.

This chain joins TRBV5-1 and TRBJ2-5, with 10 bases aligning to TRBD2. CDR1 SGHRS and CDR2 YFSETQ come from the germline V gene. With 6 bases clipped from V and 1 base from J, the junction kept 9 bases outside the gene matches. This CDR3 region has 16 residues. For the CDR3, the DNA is TGCGCCAGCACGGCAAGCGGGGGGGCCCTCCAAGAGACCCAGTACTTC. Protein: CASTASGGALQETQYF.

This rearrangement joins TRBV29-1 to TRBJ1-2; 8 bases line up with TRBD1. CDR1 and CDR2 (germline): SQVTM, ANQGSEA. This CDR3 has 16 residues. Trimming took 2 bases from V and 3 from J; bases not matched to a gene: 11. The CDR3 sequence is CSVESVQGAQDYGYTF. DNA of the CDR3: TGCAGCGTTGAAAGCGTTCAGGGGGCGCAGGACTATGGCTACACCTTC.

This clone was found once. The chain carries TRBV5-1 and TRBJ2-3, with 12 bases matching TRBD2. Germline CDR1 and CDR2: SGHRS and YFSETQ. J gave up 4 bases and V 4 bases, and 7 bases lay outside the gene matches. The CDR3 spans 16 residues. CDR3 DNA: TGCGCCAGCAGCACTCGGACTAGCGGGGCTTCAGATACGCAGTATTTT. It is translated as CASSTRTSGASDTQYF.

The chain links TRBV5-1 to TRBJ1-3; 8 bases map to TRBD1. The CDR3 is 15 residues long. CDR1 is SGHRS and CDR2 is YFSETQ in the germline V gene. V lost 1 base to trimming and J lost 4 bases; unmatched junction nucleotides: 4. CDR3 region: CASSLQTGVGNTIYF. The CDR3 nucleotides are TGCGCCAGCAGCTTGCAGACAGGGGTCGGAAACACCATATATTTT.

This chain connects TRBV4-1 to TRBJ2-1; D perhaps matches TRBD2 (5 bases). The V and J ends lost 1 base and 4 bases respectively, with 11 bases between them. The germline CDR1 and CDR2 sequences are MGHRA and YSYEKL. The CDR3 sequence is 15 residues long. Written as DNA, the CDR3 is TGCGCCAGCAGCCAAGTACCGGGGAGATACAATGAGCAGTTCTTC. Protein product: CASSQVPGRYNEQFF.

This CDR3 is CASSLGWESAYNEQFF. The CDR3 DNA sequence: TGTGCCAGCAGCTTAGGATGGGAGAGTGCCTACAATGAGCAGTTCTTC. V usage is TRBV7-2 and J usage is TRBJ2-1; possibly TRBD2 for D (5 bases). Germline V gives CDR1 SGHTA, CDR2 FQGNSA. The ends were cut back, 1 base at V and 2 bases at J, with 12 bases in the middle. The CDR3 covers 16 residues.

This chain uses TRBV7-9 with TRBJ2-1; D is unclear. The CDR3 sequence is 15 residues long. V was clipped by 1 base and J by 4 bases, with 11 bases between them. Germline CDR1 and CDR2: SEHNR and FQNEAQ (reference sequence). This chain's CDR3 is CASSLDSVIYNEQFF. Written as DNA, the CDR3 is TGTGCCAGCAGCTTAGACTCGGTTATTTACAATGAGCAGTTCTTC.

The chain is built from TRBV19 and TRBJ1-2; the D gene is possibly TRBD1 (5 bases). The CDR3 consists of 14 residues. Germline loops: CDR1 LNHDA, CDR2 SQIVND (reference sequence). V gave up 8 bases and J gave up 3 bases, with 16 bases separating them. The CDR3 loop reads CASEGEGRDYGYTF. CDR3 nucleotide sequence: TGTGCCAGTGAAGGGGAGGGACGCGACTATGGCTACACCTTC.

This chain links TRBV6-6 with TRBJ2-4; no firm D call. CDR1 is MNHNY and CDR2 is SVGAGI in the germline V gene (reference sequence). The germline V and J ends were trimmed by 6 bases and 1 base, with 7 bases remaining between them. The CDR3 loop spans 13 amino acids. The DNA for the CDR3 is TGTGCCAGCAGCGGGTTCGCCAAAAACATTCAGTACTTC. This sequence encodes CASSGFAKNIQYF.

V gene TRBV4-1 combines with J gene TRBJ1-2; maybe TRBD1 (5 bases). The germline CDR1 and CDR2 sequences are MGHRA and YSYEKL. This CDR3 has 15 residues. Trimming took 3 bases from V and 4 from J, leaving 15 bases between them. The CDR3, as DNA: TGCGCCAGCAGCCAGGACACTTGGACCCGCTATGGCTACACCTTC. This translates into CASSQDTWTRYGYTF.

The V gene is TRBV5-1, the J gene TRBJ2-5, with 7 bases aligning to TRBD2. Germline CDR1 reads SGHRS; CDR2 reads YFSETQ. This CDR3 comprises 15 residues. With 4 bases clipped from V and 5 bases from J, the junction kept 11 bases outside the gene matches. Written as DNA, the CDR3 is TGCGCCAGCAGCGTGGGAGCGGGGACCGGGGAGACCCAGTACTTC. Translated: CASSVGAGTGETQYF.

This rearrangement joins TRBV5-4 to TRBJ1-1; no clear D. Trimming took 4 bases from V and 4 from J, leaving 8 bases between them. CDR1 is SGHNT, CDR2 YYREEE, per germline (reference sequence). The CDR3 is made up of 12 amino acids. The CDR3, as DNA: TGTGCCAGCAGCCGACGGGGCACTGAAGCTTTCTTT. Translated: CASSRRGTEAFF.